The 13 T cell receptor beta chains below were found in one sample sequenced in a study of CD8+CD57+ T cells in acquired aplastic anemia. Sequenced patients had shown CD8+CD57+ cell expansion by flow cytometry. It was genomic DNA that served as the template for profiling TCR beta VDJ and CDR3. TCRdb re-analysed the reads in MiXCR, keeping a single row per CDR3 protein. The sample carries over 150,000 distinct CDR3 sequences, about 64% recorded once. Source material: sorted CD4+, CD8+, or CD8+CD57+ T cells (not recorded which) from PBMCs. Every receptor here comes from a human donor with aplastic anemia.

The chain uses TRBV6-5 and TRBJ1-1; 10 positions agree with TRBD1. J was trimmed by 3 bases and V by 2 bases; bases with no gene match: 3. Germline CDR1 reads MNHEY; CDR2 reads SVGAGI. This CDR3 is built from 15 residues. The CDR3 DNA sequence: TGTGCCAGCAGTTACCCGACAGGGGGCTACACTGAAGCTTTCTTT. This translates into CASSYPTGGYTEAFF.

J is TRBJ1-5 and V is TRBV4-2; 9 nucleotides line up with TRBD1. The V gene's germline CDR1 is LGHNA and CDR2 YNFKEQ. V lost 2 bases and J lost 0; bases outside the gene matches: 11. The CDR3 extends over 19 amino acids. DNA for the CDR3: TGTGCCAGCAGCCAAAGGGTGATACGGACAGGGGATAGCAATCAGCCCCAGCATTTT. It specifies CASSQRVIRTGDSNQPQHF.

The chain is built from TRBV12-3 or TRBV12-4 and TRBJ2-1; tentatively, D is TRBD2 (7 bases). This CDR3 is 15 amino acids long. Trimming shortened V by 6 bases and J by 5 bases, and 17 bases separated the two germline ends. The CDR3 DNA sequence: TGTGCCAGCAGCTTGCCGGCGGGGGCTAACAATGAGCAGTTCTTC. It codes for CASSLPAGANNEQFF.

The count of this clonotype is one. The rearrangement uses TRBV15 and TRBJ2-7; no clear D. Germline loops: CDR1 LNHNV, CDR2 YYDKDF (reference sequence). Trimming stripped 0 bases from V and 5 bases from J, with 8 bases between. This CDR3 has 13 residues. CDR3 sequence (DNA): TGTGCCACCAGCAGAGATCGTTCCGACGAGCAGTACTTC. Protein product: CATSRDRSDEQYF.

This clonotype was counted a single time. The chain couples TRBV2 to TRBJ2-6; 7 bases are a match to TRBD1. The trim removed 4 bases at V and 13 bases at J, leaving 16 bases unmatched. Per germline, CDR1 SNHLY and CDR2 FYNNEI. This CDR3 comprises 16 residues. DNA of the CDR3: TGTGCCAGCAGTGTAGGGGACCGACAGGGTGGTCGTGTCCTGACTTTC. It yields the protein CASSVGDRQGGRVLTF.

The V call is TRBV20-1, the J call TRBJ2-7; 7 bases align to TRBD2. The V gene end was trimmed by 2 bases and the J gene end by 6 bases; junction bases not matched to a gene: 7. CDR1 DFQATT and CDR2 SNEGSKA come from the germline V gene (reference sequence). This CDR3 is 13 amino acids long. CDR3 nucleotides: TGCAGTGCTAGAACGGGACTATTCGGCGAGCAGTACTTC. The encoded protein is CSARTGLFGEQYF.

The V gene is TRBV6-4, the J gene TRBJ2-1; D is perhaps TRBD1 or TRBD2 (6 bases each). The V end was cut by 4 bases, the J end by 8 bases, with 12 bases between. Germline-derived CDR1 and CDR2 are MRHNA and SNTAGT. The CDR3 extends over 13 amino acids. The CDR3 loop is CASSAGAVDEQFF. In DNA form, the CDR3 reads TGTGCCAGCAGTGCGGGGGCCGTGGATGAGCAGTTCTTC.

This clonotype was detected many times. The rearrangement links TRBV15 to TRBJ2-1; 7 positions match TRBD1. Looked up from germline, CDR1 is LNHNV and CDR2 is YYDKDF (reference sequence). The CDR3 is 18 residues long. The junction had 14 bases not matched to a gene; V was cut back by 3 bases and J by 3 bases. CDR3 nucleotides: TGTGCCACCAGCAGGCCAGGGGGTAATCGACAGTACTACAATGAGCAGTTCTTC. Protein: CATSRPGGNRQYYNEQFF.

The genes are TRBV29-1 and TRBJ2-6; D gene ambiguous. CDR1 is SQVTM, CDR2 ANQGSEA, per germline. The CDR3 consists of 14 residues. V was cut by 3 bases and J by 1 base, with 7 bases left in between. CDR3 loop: CSVDGFSGANVLTF. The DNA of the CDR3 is TGCAGCGTTGACGGCTTTTCTGGGGCCAACGTCCTGACTTTC.

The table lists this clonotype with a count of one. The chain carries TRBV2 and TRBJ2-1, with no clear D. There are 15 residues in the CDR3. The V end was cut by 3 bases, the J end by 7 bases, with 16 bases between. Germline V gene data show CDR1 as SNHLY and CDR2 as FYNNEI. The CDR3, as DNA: TGTGCCAGCAGTGAGGCAAGCGCGGCCTTAAATGAGCAGTTCTTC. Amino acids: CASSEASAALNEQFF.

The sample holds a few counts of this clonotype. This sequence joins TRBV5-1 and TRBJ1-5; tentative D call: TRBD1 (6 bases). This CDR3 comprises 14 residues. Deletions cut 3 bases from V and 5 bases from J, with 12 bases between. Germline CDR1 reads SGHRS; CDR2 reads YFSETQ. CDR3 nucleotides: TGCGCCAGCAGCTCGGGGGCGGGAGATCAGCCCCAGCATTTT. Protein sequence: CASSSGAGDQPQHF.

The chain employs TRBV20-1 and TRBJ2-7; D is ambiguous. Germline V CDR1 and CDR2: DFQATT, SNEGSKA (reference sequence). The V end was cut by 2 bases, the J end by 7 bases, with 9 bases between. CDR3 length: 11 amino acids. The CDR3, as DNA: TGCAGTGCTAGATATATGAGAGAGCAGTACTTC. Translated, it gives CSARYMREQYF.

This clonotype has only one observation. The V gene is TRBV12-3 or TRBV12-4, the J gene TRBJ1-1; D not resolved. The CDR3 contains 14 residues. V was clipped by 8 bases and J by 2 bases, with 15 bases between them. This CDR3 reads CASSAGPANTEAFF. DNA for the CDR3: TGTGCCAGCTCAGCCGGGCCTGCAAACACTGAAGCTTTCTTT.